The 9 T cell receptor beta chains presented below share a single source sample, sequenced in a study of T-cell memory formation after mild COVID-19. TCRdb re-called the 5' RACE reads with MiXCR, one entry per CDR3 protein. The sample carries about 210,000 distinct CDR3 sequences, roughly 10% recorded once. Sequenced: PBMCs or a T cell subset sorted from them (not recorded which). The origin of the receptors is a man younger than 35 who had mild COVID-19 (a few samples of this study predate the infection). Cell type and time point are not known.

This clonotype was recorded a few times. V and J are TRBV24-1 and TRBJ1-1, with 9 bases matching TRBD1. CDR3 length: 14 amino acids. Trimming took 5 bases from V and 6 from J; bases not matched to a gene: 6. Germline CDR1 and CDR2: KGHDR and SFDVKD. CDR3 coding DNA: TGTGCCACCAGTGCTAGGACAGGGGTATCTGAAGCTTTCTTT. Translated, it gives CATSARTGVSEAFF.

Only a few counts were recorded for this clonotype. The J gene is TRBJ2-3, the V gene TRBV5-1; 8 nucleotides align to TRBD2. The ends lost 0 bases at V and 5 bases at J; junction bases unmatched: 8. The CDR3 is 16 residues long. Germline V lookup: CDR1 SGHRS, CDR2 YFSETQ. The CDR3 spells CASSLEVRGGGDTQYF. The DNA for the CDR3 is TGCGCCAGCAGCTTGGAGGTACGGGGGGGCGGAGATACGCAGTATTTT. The variable domain in full, completed from reference TRBV5-1 and TRBJ2-3, reads KAGVTQTPRYLIKTRGQQVTLSCSPISGHRSVSWYQQTPGQGLQFLFEYFSETQRNKGNFPGRFSGRQFSNSRSEMNVSTLELGDSALYLCASSLEVRGGGDTQYFGPGTRLTVL.

This clonotype was found a few times. This chain connects TRBV18 to TRBJ1-1; D perhaps matches TRBD1 (6 bases). The CDR3 contains 14 residues. Germline lookup yields CDR1 KGHSH and CDR2 LQKENI. V was pared by 4 bases and J by 1 base, with 10 bases between. The CDR3 coding sequence is TGTGCCAGCTCACAGGGACAACAGAACACTGAAGCTTTCTTT. It codes for CASSQGQQNTEAFF.

CDR3 amino acids: CASSQEAREGAVSGANVLTF. CDR3 in DNA: TGTGCCAGCAGCCAAGAAGCTAGGGAGGGCGCTGTCTCTGGGGCCAACGTCCTGACTTTC. The genes are TRBV3-1 and TRBJ2-6, with TRBD2 matching over 7 bases. This CDR3 has 20 residues. Germline CDR1 is LGHDT and CDR2 is YNNKEL (reference sequence). J was trimmed by 0 bases and V by 0 bases; bases with no gene match: 11.

This clonotype was detected ten times or more. The chain employs TRBV4-1 and TRBJ2-7, with D perhaps TRBD1 (6 bases). Germline loops: CDR1 MGHRA, CDR2 YSYEKL. The CDR3 is 14 amino acids. Trimming stripped 4 bases from V and 5 bases from J, with 15 bases between. CDR3 in amino acids: CASSRQRGDNEQYF. For the CDR3, the DNA is TGCGCCAGCAGCCGTCAAAGAGGGGACAACGAGCAGTACTTC.

This clonotype was seen ten or more times. This chain joins TRBV20-1 and TRBJ2-4; a weak D match, TRBD1 (6 bases). V lost 3 bases to trimming and J lost 0 bases, with 24 bases between them. In germline, CDR1 is DFQATT, CDR2 SNEGSKA (reference sequence). There are 19 residues in the CDR3. The CDR3 loop reads CSARGLRDTSALAKNIQYF. CDR3 nucleotides: TGCAGTGCTAGGGGCCTCCGGGACACATCCGCGCTAGCCAAAAACATTCAGTACTTC.

There are many counts of this clonotype. This chain links TRBV10-3 with TRBJ2-7; D is possibly TRBD2 (6 bases). The CDR3 length is 11 residues. From germline, CDR1 is ENHRY and CDR2 SYGVKD. V lost 10 bases, J lost 3 bases, and 10 bases lay in between. The CDR3 DNA sequence: TGTGCCACGAGGGACTTCTACGAGCAGTACGTC. Protein sequence: CATRDFYEQYV.

Written as DNA, the CDR3 is TGTGCCAGCAGCGCCGGGACAGGGGGCGATGGCTACACCTTC. Translated: CASSAGTGGDGYTF. The gene calls are TRBV7-3 and TRBJ1-2; 12 bases agree with TRBD1. CDR3 length equals 14 residues. Unmatched junction bases numbered 4, after V lost 5 bases and J lost 6 bases. The germline V gene encodes CDR1 SGHTA and CDR2 FQGTGA.

This rearrangement joins TRBV5-1 to TRBJ2-2; D possibly matches TRBD1 or TRBD2 (5 bases each). From germline, CDR1 is SGHRS and CDR2 YFSETQ. The CDR3 has 13 residues. The germline V and J ends were trimmed by 4 bases and 8 bases, with 12 bases remaining between them. DNA of the CDR3: TGCGCCAGCAGCGGACGGGGCTTGGGGGAGCTGTTTTTT. Translation: CASSGRGLGELFF.